The subject of this entry is one T cell receptor (beta chain). The clone's antigen remains unknown. Per-base qualities were not stored, and no clone one base away is much larger. These data belong to a study of shared clonotypes between healthy human individuals (dated by TCRdb to 2020 to 2021). A note on the overall study: Two women and a few men aged 18 to 49 years were included in the cohort. Different laboratories and diverse techniques were used to prepare libraries and sequence TCR repertoires, to increase sequencing depth and limit assay-specific biases. Per donor, three plates each were used for CD4 naive and CD4 memory, two for CD8 naive, and one for CD8 memory. To estimate repertoire size and how much clonotype sharing occurs between individuals, the study deeply sequenced the blood TCR repertoires of several healthy adults. Each donor's leukapheresis produced roughly between about 0.8 and 10 billion PBMCs.

Using the deep immunoSEQ assay, multiplex PCR amplified TCR CDR3 regions from genomic DNA. Genomic DNA extracted from each cell subset was distributed evenly over all wells of several immunoSEQ 96-well plates, and each plate served as one replicate. For sorted subsets, roughly 200 ng of genomic DNA, equivalent to 25,000 to 35,000 T cell genomes, went into each replicate PCR. Purified libraries were quantified with a Qubit 3.0 fluorometer, sized on a Bioanalyzer 2100, and re-quantified with the KAPA Library Quantification kit. A separate single-read 150-cycle Illumina NextSeq 550 flow cell was used to sequence each immunoSEQ 96-well plate. The authors' pipeline ran thus. Because only junctional sequences without quality scores were contained in the immunoSEQ output, filtering matching that applied to full-length reads could not be performed. Sequences were annotated with PyIR, a Python wrapper for IgBLAST v1.9, using IMGT germline references to assign V/J genes and CDR3. Reads were removed for weak V/J assignments (E-value above 1e-6), missing CDR3, stop codons, out-of-frame junctions, or ambiguous translated residues. V3J clonotypes were defined by identical inferred V gene, J gene, and CDR3 amino acid sequence. Percentage overlap between repertoires was calculated by dividing the number of shared unique clonotypes by the size of the smaller repertoire. Repertoire richness was assessed with RTK rarefaction, the Chao1 estimator, and Recon v2.1 estimates of unobserved clonotypes. Generation probabilities were computed with OLGA for all TCRbeta clonotypes obtained by the gDNA method from several donors. TCRdb obtained this table from immuneACCESS and retained in-frame rearrangements with V and J assigned. These tables miss some clones; where compared with another copy, unresolved V genes account for less than half of the shortfall, and the remainder is unexplained. D and trimming were read from the DNA, whereas the V and J calls and clone size are those reported in that table. This sample has approximately 710,000 clones in its table, and about nine tenths of those were observed once. The ten largest make up about 33% of the sample.

V loses 0 bases, J loses 0 bases, and the germline ends lie 12 bases apart. The CDR3 has 15 amino acids, counting the end cysteine and phenylalanine. Only the CDR3 region is kept as DNA, spanning 45 bases read in frame from base 1. The germline V gene supplies CDR1 SQVTM and CDR2 ANQGSEA. The donors were healthy, HIV-negative adults with no recently reported acute infections or vaccinations. Every donor was a Caucasian adult living in Nashville, Tennessee, USA. The CD8 memory samples were a combination of magnetically selected CD45RO+ cells and CCR7-negative CD45RA+ effector memory (TemRA) cells. Blood was obtained by leukapheresis, after which PBMCs were separated by Ficoll-Histopaque density gradient centrifugation and cryopreserved in liquid nitrogen vapor phase. Analytical flow cytometry was used to check the purity and quantity of each magnetically sorted T cell population. Genomic DNA was isolated from each sorted fraction and quantified by UV absorbance on a Nanodrop 2000c.

What the study reported, not specific to this receptor: Naive subsets generally had larger estimated clonotype richness than memory subsets did. Pairwise subsampling led to the expectation that sequencing depth would affect the degree of clonotype sharing among donors. Higher generation probabilities were observed for clonotypes shared by all four sorted-subset donors than for non-shared clonotypes. Because the study included a small number of donors, the genetic and exposure-history diversity represented was limited. Across a handful of donors, approximately 4.9% of naive CD4, more than 3% of naive CD8, around 2.5% of memory CD4, and under 0.45% of memory CD8 clonotypes were shared. Even with the large sequencing depth, rarefaction of the sorted-subset datasets indicated that sequencing was incomplete. Sampling was restricted to blood, and TCR repertoires in tissue are likely to differ from TCR repertoires in blood.

The sample was memory CD8+ T cells from PBMCs. Read against the paper, the sample's cell subset or site label means: CD45RO+ cells pooled with CCR7-negative TemRA cells. The chain uses TRBV29-1 and TRBJ2-7; possibly the D gene is TRBD1, per 5 matching bases. This clonotype was sampled from a man between 18 and 35 years old in good health. Some clones in this sample may be carry-over from other donors' samples. The sequenced DNA: TGCAGCGTTGAAGAAGGGGCGGTAAGCTCCTACGAGCAGTACTTC. Translated, it gives CSVEEGAVSSYEQYF.